This TCR beta chain is from a study of blood T cell repertoires in COVID-19. Whole-study context: The United States, Italy and Spain were the sources of the acute and convalescent COVID-19 samples. PBMCs, B-cell-depleted T cells, or T cells provided the cDNA or gDNA that made up the material.

Between the trimmed V and J ends, which lost 3 bases and 3 bases, there was a span of 7 bases. There are 12 residues in the CDR3. Looked up from germline, CDR1 is SGDLS and CDR2 is YYNGEE. Source study methods: Estimates of nucleated cell counts were drawn from the amplification of reference gene primers. The method was immunoSEQ multiplex PCR; TCRdb's version includes in-frame clones alone and lacks a portion of them. That table is the source of V, J and clone size, and D and trimming were worked out from the DNA. The sample holds about 47,000 clones; around 70% are singletons and the top ten take around 6.5%.

This sequence was found in a man older than 75 with acute or convalescent COVID-19. The material sequenced was peripheral blood. The rearrangement joins TRBV9 to TRBJ2-7; weak D call: TRBD1 (5 bases). The CDR3 bases are TGTGCCAGCAGCGGGCAGGGCTACGAGCAGTACTTC. Translation gives CASSGQGYEQYF.